Sequencing of this TCR beta chain was carried out in a study of OX40 agonist ivuxolimab in advanced cancers. Only in-frame clones appear in the TCRdb table, and some are missing; sequencing was by immunoSEQ multiplex PCR. The repertoire holds approximately 160,000 clones, with around 94% as singletons. Looked up from germline, CDR1 is MDHEN and CDR2 is SYDVKM. After removal of 5 bases from V and 6 bases from J, the junction contained 14 bases not matched to a gene. The CDR3 has 16 amino acids. Sample: CD4+ or CD8+ T cells sorted from blood, taken in a trial of the OX40 agonist ivuxolimab. The chain joins TRBV28 to TRBJ2-3; 7 bases are shared with TRBD2. The TCR sequence derives from an adult with an advanced solid tumor such as melanoma, head and neck, liver or kidney cancer. The CDR3 loop is CASSTPLSGRGDTQYF. In DNA, the CDR3 is TGTGCCAGCAGTACCCCCCTTAGCGGGCGCGGGGATACGCAGTATTTT.